The rows below give T cell receptor beta chains drawn from one sample of a study of long-term antiretroviral therapy in people with HIV. Profiled with immunoSEQ multiplex PCR; TCRdb holds only in-frame clones, not every one. The data show about 28,000 clones, about 96% seen once. This sample comprised unsorted PBMCs, obtained 6 to 6.5 years after starting antiretroviral therapy. The receptors stem from a man aged 25-45 years with HIV. CDR3s include the opening cysteine and the closing phenylalanine or tryptophan. Fields, in order: D gene, V gene, J gene, clone size, CDR3 DNA, CDR3 protein. D genes are given only for firm matches. Size values are once, few and many counts, or a class for expanded clones, and some rows have none.

>.|TRBV6-1|TRBJ2-7|once
TGTGCCAGCAGTGATCTAGGGGGATGGTACGAGCAGTACTTC
CASSDLGGWYEQYF
>TRBD1|TRBV7-8|TRBJ2-2|.
TGTGCCAGCAGCTTACGGACAGGAAACACCGGGGAGCTGTTTTTT
CASSLRTGNTGELFF
>TRBD2|TRBV5-6|TRBJ2-1|.
TGTGCCAGCAGCCGCGGGGGGACCCCCTACAATGAGCAGTTCTTC
CASSRGGTPYNEQFF
>.|TRBV6-6|TRBJ2-5|once
TGTGCCAGCACCTTCGGGGGCTTAGAGACCCAGTACTTC
CASTFGGLETQYF
>.|TRBV5-4|TRBJ1-6|.
TGTGCCAGCAGCTTGGCAGGGGATCTTTCACCCCTCCACTTT
CASSLAGDLSPLHF
>TRBD2|TRBV19|TRBJ2-1|.
TGTGCCAGTAGTCCCCAACTAGCGGGAGAACCCAATGAGCAGTTCTTC
CASSPQLAGEPNEQFF
>TRBD1|TRBV6-1|TRBJ1-3|.
TGTGCCAGCAGTGAACCTCGGACAGGGAGGAGAAACACCATATATTTT
CASSEPRTGRRNTIYF
>.|TRBV5-6|TRBJ1-1|.
TGTGCCAGCAGCTTACGGCTCGGCAGGGAAATGAACACTGAAGCTTTCTTT
CASSLRLGREMNTEAFF
>.|TRBV20-1|TRBJ1-2|.
TGCAGTGCTAGAGGTGGCTATGGCTACACCTTC
CSARGGYGYTF
>.|TRBV7-9|TRBJ1-1|.
TGTGCCAGCAGCCCGGCCGGCAGCACTGAAGCTTTCTTT
CASSPAGSTEAFF
>.|TRBV7-3|TRBJ1-1|.
TGTGCCAGCAGCCCGGATGCGGTGGCAGGGATCACTGAAGCTTTCTTT
CASSPDAVAGITEAFF
>.|TRBV18|TRBJ2-7|.
TGTGCCAGCTCTCCTATTCACGAGTCCAACCCATCCTACGAGCAGTACTTC
CASSPIHESNPSYEQYF
>TRBD1|TRBV4-1|TRBJ2-3|.
TGCGCCAGCAGCATCCGGGACAGGGGAACAGATACGCAGTATTTT
CASSIRDRGTDTQYF
>TRBD1|TRBV27|TRBJ1-1|.
TGTGCCAGCAGTCTCTACGGGACAGGGGGCATAAGTTTCACTGAAGCTTTCTTT
CASSLYGTGGISFTEAFF
>.|TRBV30|TRBJ2-5|.
TGTGCCTGGGGTTATTCTTGGGGGGCGAAAGAGACCCAGTACTTC
CAWGYSWGAKETQYF
>.|TRBV2|TRBJ1-1|.
TGTGCCAGCACCTTCGGCTTTAACACTGAAGCTTTCTTT
CASTFGFNTEAFF
>TRBD2|TRBV27|TRBJ2-7|.
TGTGCCAGCAGTTCGGCCGGGACTAGTCTATACGAGCAGTACTTC
CASSSAGTSLYEQYF
>.|TRBV4-2|TRBJ2-1|medium-sized
TGTGCCAGCAGCCTGCAAAAGGGATGGCCCTACAATGAGCAGTTCTTC
CASSLQKGWPYNEQFF
>.|TRBV6-6|TRBJ1-6|.
TGTGCCAGCAGTTACTCCGGACATTCACCCCTCCACTTT
CASSYSGHSPLHF
>.|TRBV7-8|TRBJ1-4|.
TGTGCCAGCAGCTCCCATCCGGGACGGAATGAAAAACTGTTTTTT
CASSSHPGRNEKLFF
>.|TRBV4-3|TRBJ1-4|.
TGCGCCAGCAGCCAGGGGGGCAGGGCGTTTGAAAAACTGTTTTTT
CASSQGGRAFEKLFF
>.|TRBV7-2|TRBJ2-7|.
TGTGCCAGCAGCTTAAATCCGGGTAGAGACGAGCAGTACTTC
CASSLNPGRDEQYF
>.|TRBV6-6|TRBJ1-5|.
TGTGCCAGCAGCCGCCCGAACAATCAGCCCCAGCATTTT
CASSRPNNQPQHF
>.|TRBV19|TRBJ2-7|.
TGTGCCAGTAGTATCCGGACTTCCTACGAGCAGTACTTC
CASSIRTSYEQYF
>.|TRBV4-2|TRBJ1-2|.
TGTGCCAGCAGCCAAGACAGGGAAGTGGATGGCTACACCTTC
CASSQDREVDGYTF
>.|TRBV7-3|TRBJ2-3|.
TGTGCCAGCAGCTTATCTGGTAGCACAGATACGCAGTATTTT
CASSLSGSTDTQYF
>.|TRBV19|TRBJ2-7|few
TGTGCCAGTAGTATAGCCTCAGGGGACGAGCAGTACTTC
CASSIASGDEQYF
>TRBD1|TRBV19|TRBJ1-2|.
TGTGCCAGTAGTATAGGGACAGGGCGCTATGGCTACACCTTC
CASSIGTGRYGYTF
>.|TRBV9|TRBJ2-5|.
TGTGCCAGCAGCCCCCGGGGTCAATATAGCGAGACCCAGTACTTC
CASSPRGQYSETQYF
>.|TRBV10-3|TRBJ1-2|once
TGTGCCTCGACGAGGGACGCTACTAACTATGGCTACACCTTC
CASTRDATNYGYTF
>.|TRBV5-1|TRBJ1-2|.
TGCGCCAGCAGCTTGGCAAGCGCTAACTATGGCTACACCTTC
CASSLASANYGYTF
>.|TRBV9|TRBJ2-1|.
TGTGCCAGCAGCGTAGAAGGCGGGGTCTCCCACAATGAGCAGTTCTTC
CASSVEGGVSHNEQFF
>.|TRBV6-5|TRBJ2-2|.
TGTGCCAACAGTTTACAGGGTGGGACCGGGGAGCTGTTTTTT
CANSLQGGTGELFF
>.|TRBV5-8|TRBJ1-2|.
TGTGCCAGCAGGTCAAGAGGGAACTATGGCTACACCTTC
CASRSRGNYGYTF
>.|TRBV7-2|TRBJ2-3|.
TGTGCCAGCAGCTCCACTATGGGCGGAAGCACAGATACGCAGTATTTT
CASSSTMGGSTDTQYF
>TRBD1|TRBV5-1|TRBJ2-7|once
TGCGCCAGCAGCGTGACAGGGTACGGGGACGAGCAGTACTTC
CASSVTGYGDEQYF
>.|TRBV19|TRBJ2-2|.
TGTGCCAGTCGTTTGGAGGGGAGCAGGGAGCTGTTTTTT
CASRLEGSRELFF
>TRBD1|TRBV9|TRBJ2-2|.
TGTGCCAGCAGCGGAGGGGGCCGGTTAACCGGGGAGCTGTTTTTT
CASSGGGRLTGELFF
>.|TRBV7-8|TRBJ1-1|.
TGTGCCAGCAGCGCATTAAGGAACTTGAACACTGAAGCTTTCTTT
CASSALRNLNTEAFF
>.|TRBV7-2|TRBJ2-3|once
TGTGCCAGCAGCCCGAAGTTTAGCGGCACAGATACGCAGTATTTT
CASSPKFSGTDTQYF
>.|TRBV5-6|TRBJ2-6|once
TGTGCCAGCAGCGCAGCTAGCAGACTGGCGTTGGGGGCCAACGTCCTGACTTTC
CASSAASRLALGANVLTF
>.|TRBV23-1|TRBJ2-7|few
TGCGCCAGCAGTCATTACGAACGGCCGTACGAGCAGTACTTC
CASSHYERPYEQYF
>.|TRBV7-3|TRBJ2-5|.
TGTGCCAGCAGCCCTGGGGAGACCCAGTACTTC
CASSPGETQYF
>.|TRBV4-2|TRBJ1-5|.
TGTGCCAGCAGCCAAGAAGGGACCAACGGTCAGCCCCAGCATTTT
CASSQEGTNGQPQHF
>.|TRBV6-5|TRBJ2-1|.
TGTGCCAGCAGTTACTCTATCGGGGTTGGGAATGAGCAGTTCTTC
CASSYSIGVGNEQFF
>.|TRBV5-4|TRBJ2-3|.
TGTGCCAGCAGCAAGGATTTCACAGATACGCAGTATTTT
CASSKDFTDTQYF
>.|TRBV28|TRBJ2-7|.
TGTGCCAGCATCTTGGGGCAGGGGACCTACGAGCAGTACTTC
CASILGQGTYEQYF
>.|TRBV15|TRBJ2-6|.
TGTGCCACCAGCAGTGAACCGGGACGTAGGGCCAACGTCCTGACTTTC
CATSSEPGRRANVLTF
>.|TRBV25-1|TRBJ2-6|.
TGTGCCAGCAGTGGAGGTTCTGGGGCCAACGTCCTGACTTTC
CASSGGSGANVLTF
>TRBD1|TRBV13|TRBJ2-4|.
TGTGCCAGCAGCTCGGGACAGACGTGGAACATTCAGTACTTC
CASSSGQTWNIQYF
>TRBD2|TRBV10-3|TRBJ2-6|.
TGTGCCATCACCGAGGGGAGGGGTCAGCGTCCCTCTGGGGCCAACGTCCTGACTTTC
CAITEGRGQRPSGANVLTF
>TRBD2|TRBV2|TRBJ2-5|.
TGTGCCAGCAGTGAACCAGGGAGGGAAGAGACCCAGTACTTC
CASSEPGREETQYF
>TRBD1|TRBV6-6|TRBJ2-7|.
TGTGCCAGCATCCCTACCGGGACAGGGGACGAGCAGTACTTC
CASIPTGTGDEQYF
>TRBD2|TRBV10-1|TRBJ2-1|.
TGCGCCAGCAGTCCCGGACTAGCGGGGGGGAATGAGCAGTTCTTC
CASSPGLAGGNEQFF
>.|TRBV7-2|TRBJ1-1|.
TGTGCCAGCAGCTTAAGTGGGACTAACACTGAAGCTTTCTTT
CASSLSGTNTEAFF